This T cell receptor (beta chain) stems from a study of synovial regulatory T cells in juvenile arthritis (dated by TCRdb to the mid-2010s). Regarding the complete study: Of the sequenced patients, three were therapy-naive, one was treated with methotrexate plus infliximab, several were treated with methotrexate, and one lacked treatment information. The study compared TCRbeta CDR3 repertoires of blood iaTreg cells, other blood Treg cells and synovial fluid Treg cells from matched patient samples. Treg and Teff subsets from fewer than 14 JIA patients with active disease were included in the TCR repertoire comparisons. Effector T cell subsets from the study cohort were also sequenced for comparisons, but the Treg dataset by itself includes only blood Treg cells and synovial fluid Treg cells. Results the study describes overall, beyond this receptor: Synovial Treg cells shared more CDR3 sequences with iaTreg cells than with other blood Treg cells, and Chao-Jaccard similarity confirmed that synovial Treg cells were more closely related to iaTreg cells. Lower TCR diversity was observed in blood iaTreg cells than in other blood Treg cells, consistent with antigen-driven expansion. iaTreg TCR repertoires were largely private across patients and partially overlapped with synovial Teff and blood CPL repertoires.

Library generation was performed with the immunoSEQ multiplex PCR assay. Adaptive Biotechnologies carried out the TCRbeta CDR3 sequencing. Per the authors' processing: Repertoire similarity used the Chao-modified Jaccard index and median clonotype overlap from 200 random subsamples at equal sample size. Similarity analyses were performed using either productive nucleotide sequences or in silico-translated amino acid sequences. To compare repertoires, the researchers applied hierarchical clustering with single linkage as well as t-SNE, based on Chao-modified Jaccard distances. After normalising for sample size, the researchers measured repertoire diversity with the Renyi index across a range of alpha values. This is the immuneACCESS table as TCRdb keeps it, with only in-frame sequences that have V and J called. A part of the clones is gone; compared with another copy, unresolved V genes explain less than half, and the rest is unexplained. Clone size and V and J calls were adopted from that table, with D and trimming inferred from the DNA. This sample's listing comprises 7,700 or so clones. The ten largest make up roughly 1.5% of the sample.

In regard to this clone: There is no known antigen for this receptor.

The donors for the TCR repertoire analysis were approximately eleven juvenile idiopathic arthritis patients with active disease who had not reached inactive disease, of whom 3 were polyarticular and 8 were oligoarticular. The median age of the TCR-sequenced patients was under 13 years (range about 2.1-25), and their median disease duration was about 7 years (range 0.2-19.1). Samples for TCR repertoire analysis came from two centres in Italy. Peripheral blood mononuclear cells were separated using a Histopaque-1077 density gradient and frozen in about 90% FCS with about 10% DMSO. CDR1 and CDR2, looked up from the germline V gene, are SGHRS and YFSETQ. The CDR3 starts with the cysteine, ends with the phenylalanine, and has 14 residues. The DNA is unrecorded.

The rearranged chain carries TRBV5-1 and TRBJ2-3; TCRdb designates TRBD2, a call that cannot be tested without DNA. The sequence was collected from a donor between 2 and 35 years old with juvenile idiopathic arthritis. Sample: Treg cells from blood. The cell subset or site label, as the study defines it: remaining (HLA-DR-negative) circulating blood Treg cells. CDR3 region: CASIPGLHTDTQYF.